These 26 T cell receptor beta chains came from one sample sequenced in a study of beta chain features in type 1 diabetes. The isolated RNA, all of it, was reverse transcribed, so expressed TCRB transcripts were what got sequenced. Data came from immunoSEQ multiplex PCR; TCRdb stores just in-frame clones and leaves some out. This table has 450,000 to 600,000 clones, approximately 30% appearing once. Sequenced material: naive CD4+ T cells from blood. The origin of the receptors is a man between 18 and 35 years old in good health.

A few counts support this clone. The rearrangement joins TRBV4-3 to TRBJ2-5, with 7 nucleotides matching TRBD2. The CDR3 totals 15 residues. Trimming took 0 bases from V and 4 from J; bases not matched to a gene: 5. Germline CDR1 and CDR2: LGHNA and YSLEER. DNA of the CDR3: TGCGCCAGCAGCCAAGAATGGCCGGGGGGAGAGACCCAGTACTTC. Encoded protein: CASSQEWPGGETQYF.

J is TRBJ2-7 and V is TRBV10-3; D may be TRBD2 (5 bases). Germline V gene sequence: CDR1 ENHRY, CDR2 SYGVKD. V lost 11 bases to trimming and J lost 3 bases, with 20 bases between them. This CDR3 region has 14 residues. The CDR3 loop is CAVPFPEGNYEQYF. CDR3 nucleotide sequence: TGTGCCGTTCCTTTTCCCGAGGGAAACTACGAGCAGTACTTC.

This clone has just a few counts. J is TRBJ2-5 and V is TRBV4-1, with D perhaps TRBD2 (6 bases). The CDR3 has 15 amino acids. V lost 1 base to trimming and J lost 2 bases, with 11 bases between them. Germline-derived CDR1 and CDR2 are MGHRA and YSYEKL. The DNA for the CDR3 is TGCGCCAGCAGCCAAGTCGGGACTCCTCAAGAGACCCAGTACTTC. Its translation: CASSQVGTPQETQYF.

This rearrangement joins TRBV28 to TRBJ2-7; 7 bases agree with TRBD2. CDR3 length equals 14 residues. The J segment lost 2 bases and the V segment lost 7 bases, leaving 8 bases of the junction unmatched. The germline gives CDR1 MDHEN, CDR2 SYDVKM. Here the CDR3 reads CASTESGTAYEQYF. The CDR3 nucleotides are TGTGCCAGCACCGAGAGCGGGACCGCCTACGAGCAGTACTTC.

This clone was counted between two and nine times. The chain links TRBV15 to TRBJ2-1, with a tentative D call TRBD2 (6 bases). CDR3 length: 15 residues. Per germline, CDR1 LNHNV and CDR2 YYDKDF (reference sequence). V gave up 5 bases and J gave up 6 bases, with 17 bases separating them. CDR3 residues: CATSRWSGGPNEQFF. CDR3 in DNA: TGTGCCACCAGCCGGTGGAGTGGAGGGCCCAATGAGCAGTTCTTC.

The chain employs TRBV7-9 and TRBJ2-5; D gene ambiguous. Germline lookup yields CDR1 SEHNR and CDR2 FQNEAQ (reference sequence). The CDR3 sequence is 15 residues long. With 3 bases removed from V and 0 bases from J, the gap between germline ends came to 11 bases. The CDR3 reads CASSFASRDQETQYF. CDR3 in DNA: TGTGCCAGCAGCTTTGCTAGTAGGGACCAAGAGACCCAGTACTTC.

The rearrangement uses TRBV9 and TRBJ2-3; no clear D gene. V dropped 4 bases and J dropped 2 bases, with 17 bases sitting between them. The CDR3 consists of 16 residues. In germline, CDR1 is SGDLS, CDR2 YYNGEE. The CDR3 sequence: CASSPLGQFFTDTQYF. The CDR3 DNA reads TGTGCCAGCAGCCCTTTAGGGCAATTCTTCACAGATACGCAGTATTTT.

This clone was counted only a few times. The chain employs TRBV28 and TRBJ1-2, with D hard to call. Germline V CDR1 and CDR2: MDHEN, SYDVKM. The ends were cut back, 4 bases at V and 4 bases at J, with 13 bases in the middle. This CDR3 has 14 amino acids. The CDR3 DNA is TGTGCCAGCAGTTCCCCGGGTAATGGCTATGGCTACACCTTC. Translation gives CASSSPGNGYGYTF.

Worth noting for this clone: Distinct nucleotide sequences in the sample also encode this CDR3. The V call is TRBV30, the J call TRBJ2-1; 9 bases align to TRBD1. This CDR3 is built from 14 residues. The germline V gene has CDR1 GTSNPN and CDR2 SVGIG (reference sequence). J was trimmed by 3 bases and V by 3 bases; bases with no gene match: 3. CDR3 in DNA: TGTGCCTGGAGCCGGGACAGGGTCTACAATGAGCAGTTCTTC. It codes for CAWSRDRVYNEQFF.

This clone was observed a few times. This sequence joins TRBV7-9 and TRBJ2-7, with no clear D. The CDR3 is 14 amino acids. V lost 1 base, J lost 0 bases, and 7 bases lay in between. In germline, CDR1 is SEHNR, CDR2 FQNEAQ (reference sequence). In nucleotides, the CDR3 is TGTGCCAGCAGCTTAGAAAGCAGCTCCTACGAGCAGTACTTC. It yields the protein CASSLESSSYEQYF.

The chain carries TRBV9 and TRBJ2-3; 13 positions match TRBD2. The CDR3 consists of 16 residues. The germline gives CDR1 SGDLS, CDR2 YYNGEE. Germline trimming cut 2 bases from V and 2 bases from J; bases unmatched to any gene: 2. The CDR3 DNA is TGTGCCAGCAGCGTTGGGACTAGCGGGGACACAGATACGCAGTATTTT. Its translation: CASSVGTSGDTDTQYF.

In this sample, this clone turned up a few times. The chain is built from TRBV9 and TRBJ2-1; no clear D gene. CDR1 is SGDLS, CDR2 YYNGEE, per germline. The CDR3 runs to 14 residues. Trimming took 0 bases from V and 1 from J, leaving 5 bases between them. Here the CDR3 DNA reads TGTGCCAGCAGCGTAGGGGCGTCCTACAATGAGCAGTTCTTC. Encoded protein: CASSVGASYNEQFF.

This clone was counted between two and nine times. This sequence joins TRBV9 and TRBJ2-1; 10 nucleotides line up with TRBD2. Trimming took 0 bases from V and 5 from J; bases not matched to a gene: 11. This CDR3 has 18 amino acids. Per germline, CDR1 SGDLS and CDR2 YYNGEE. DNA of the CDR3: TGTGCCAGCAGCGTAGGACCCAACTATAGCGGGAGGAACAATGAGCAGTTCTTC. As protein: CASSVGPNYSGRNNEQFF.

There are a few counts of this clone. The CDR3 region has the DNA TGTGCCAGCAGCCGAAGGACTGGAAATGAGCAGTTCTTC. Translated, it gives CASSRRTGNEQFF. The chain couples TRBV7-2 to TRBJ2-1; D might be TRBD2 (5 bases). Germline assignment: CDR1 SGHTA and CDR2 FQGNSA. The CDR3 runs to 13 residues. Trimming took off 5 bases at V and 7 bases at J, with 12 bases between the two ends.

This clone was counted a few times. This chain uses TRBV30 with TRBJ1-1; 8 bases match TRBD1. Germline V lookup: CDR1 GTSNPN, CDR2 SVGIG (reference sequence). After removal of 5 bases from V and 6 bases from J, the junction contained 8 bases not matched to a gene. The CDR3 length is 13 residues. The CDR3 reads CAWGADRGSEAFF. CDR3 in DNA: TGTGCCTGGGGCGCAGACAGGGGCTCTGAAGCTTTCTTT. The whole variable domain, remainder taken from reference TRBV30 and TRBJ1-1, is SQTIHQWPATLVQPVGSPLSLECTVEGTSNPNLYWYRQAAGRGLQLLFYSVGIGQISSEVPQNLSASRPQDRQFILSSKKLLLSDSGFYLCAWGADRGSEAFFGQGTRLTVV.

This clone was observed a few times. The V call is TRBV4-3, the J call TRBJ1-1, with TRBD1 matching over 9 bases. This CDR3 is built from 15 residues. The V gene end was trimmed by 2 bases and the J gene end by 6 bases; junction bases not matched to a gene: 7. CDR1 is LGHNA and CDR2 is YSLEER in the germline V gene. The CDR3 loop reads CASSQLDRGNSEAFF. Written as DNA, the CDR3 is TGCGCCAGCAGCCAATTGGACAGGGGAAACTCTGAAGCTTTCTTT.

The rearrangement links TRBV27 to TRBJ2-7; tentative D call: TRBD2 (6 bases). The CDR3 spans 13 residues. Germline-derived CDR1 and CDR2 are MNHEY and SMNVEV (reference sequence). V lost 6 bases and J lost 6, with 15 bases in between. The CDR3 DNA reads TGTGCCAGCAGGCGGGGAAGTCTCTCCGAGCAGTACTTC. This sequence encodes CASRRGSLSEQYF.

This sequence joins TRBV7-9 and TRBJ2-1, with 7 bases fitting TRBD2. CDR1 SEHNR and CDR2 FQNEAQ come from the germline V gene (reference sequence). There are 15 residues in the CDR3. V lost 2 bases to trimming and J lost 4 bases; unmatched junction nucleotides: 5. The CDR3 bases are TGTGCCAGCAGCTTATGGTTAGCGGGTTACAATGAGCAGTTCTTC. This codes for CASSLWLAGYNEQFF.

The chain links TRBV28 to TRBJ2-7; D may correspond to TRBD1 or TRBD2 (6 bases each). The V end was cut by 6 bases, the J end by 0 bases, with 15 bases between. CDR3 size: 15 residues. Germline loops: CDR1 MDHEN, CDR2 SYDVKM. CDR3: CASRVAGTISYEQYF. In nucleotides, the CDR3 is TGTGCCAGCAGAGTCGCGGGGACAATCTCCTACGAGCAGTACTTC. Full variable domain (outside the CDR3, taken from reference TRBV28 and TRBJ2-7): DVKVTQSSRYLVKRTGEKVFLECVQDMDHENMFWYRQDPGLGLRLIYFSYDVKMKEKGDIPEGYSVSREKKERFSLILESASTNQTSMYLCASRVAGTISYEQYFGPGTRLTVT.

This clone was observed a handful of times. CDR3 DNA: TGTGCCTGGAGTCCCCGACTACAGGGTATTTCGTTCTTC. Its protein is CAWSPRLQGISFF. The genes are TRBV30 and TRBJ2-1; D perhaps matches TRBD1 (6 bases). The ends were cut back, 2 bases at V and 15 bases at J, with 20 bases in the middle. Germline lookup yields CDR1 GTSNPN and CDR2 SVGIG (reference sequence). This CDR3 has 13 residues. Combining the CDR3 with reference TRBV30 and TRBJ2-1 gives the whole variable domain SQTIHQWPATLVQPVGSPLSLECTVEGTSNPNLYWYRQAAGRGLQLLFYSVGIGQISSEVPQNLSASRPQDRQFILSSKKLLLSDSGFYLCAWSPRLQGISFFGPGTRLTVL.

This clone appeared a few times. The chain combines TRBV29-1 with TRBJ2-4; D possibly matches TRBD1 or TRBD2 (6 bases each). Germline values: CDR1 SQVTM, CDR2 ANQGSEA. The CDR3 sequence is 16 residues long. The V end lost 1 base, the J end lost 9 bases, and 22 bases lay between the germline ends. The CDR3 here is CSVEGSTGADGGIQYF. In DNA form, the CDR3 reads TGCAGCGTTGAAGGTTCGACGGGGGCCGACGGGGGCATTCAGTACTTC.

The chain uses TRBV7-2 and TRBJ1-2; D ambiguous. The CDR3 runs to 13 residues. V was pared by 3 bases and J by 2 bases, with 7 bases between. The germline gives CDR1 SGHTA, CDR2 FQGNSA. The CDR3 region has the DNA TGTGCCAGCAGCTTTACGGGAAACTATGGCTACACCTTC. Translating gives CASSFTGNYGYTF.

This clone occurred once. The chain has TRBV10-3 and TRBJ2-7; D tentatively reads TRBD1 or TRBD2 (5 bases each). Germline CDR1 ENHRY, CDR2 SYGVKD. V lost 7 bases, J lost 4 bases, and 14 bases lay in between. The CDR3 loop spans 13 amino acids. CDR3 DNA sequence: TGTGCCATCAACCGGGACCGGGCTTACGAGCAGTACTTC. This encodes CAINRDRAYEQYF.

V usage is TRBV18 and J usage is TRBJ1-1, with D maybe TRBD1 (5 bases). Germline loops: CDR1 KGHSH, CDR2 LQKENI. Trimming took off 6 bases at V and 8 bases at J, with 13 bases between the two ends. The CDR3 extends over 12 amino acids. CDR3 sequence: CASSPAGTEAFF. In DNA form, the CDR3 reads TGTGCCAGCTCGCCAGCAGGGACCGAAGCTTTCTTT.

The table lists this clone with a few counts. The rearrangement joins TRBV29-1 to TRBJ2-1, with 9 bases lining up with TRBD2. Germline V gives CDR1 SQVTM, CDR2 ANQGSEA. Trimming took 8 bases from V and 6 from J; bases not matched to a gene: 8. The CDR3 is 13 amino acids. CDR3 nucleotides: TGCAGCCCGAGGGTAGCGGGAGTCAATGAGCAGTTCTTC. As protein: CSPRVAGVNEQFF.

In the case of this clone: Other nucleotide sequences in the sample specify the same CDR3. The CDR3 DNA follows: TGCGCCAGCAGCTTGACTAGCGGGACTTACGAGCAGTACTTC. This sequence encodes CASSLTSGTYEQYF. This sequence joins TRBV5-1 and TRBJ2-7, with TRBD2 matching over 10 bases. The trim removed 1 base at V and 4 bases at J, leaving 2 bases unmatched. Germline V lookup: CDR1 SGHRS, CDR2 YFSETQ. The CDR3 is 14 residues long.